The 9 T cell receptor beta chains presented below share a single source sample, sequenced in a study of human T cells and chemical hapten exposure. TCRdb redid the calling of the 5' RACE reads with MiXCR, one entry per CDR3 protein. The repertoire has approximately 110,000 distinct CDR3 sequences, 19% of them found once; the top ten carry 2.8%. Whole blood, unfractionated, served as the material for total RNA extraction. These TCRs come from a human donor in good health.

The gene calls are TRBV27 and TRBJ2-3; perhaps TRBD2 as D (6 bases). The CDR3 is 17 residues long. In germline, CDR1 is MNHEY, CDR2 SMNVEV (reference sequence). V gave up 4 bases and J gave up 0 bases, with 17 bases separating them. CDR3 loop: CASSSPGTRLSTDTQYF. The DNA of the CDR3 is TGTGCCAGCAGTTCCCCCGGGACTCGTCTTAGCACAGATACGCAGTATTTT.

This clonotype was found a few times. CDR3 sequence: CASSVDRGPSYEQYF. CDR3 nucleotides: TGTGCCAGCAGCGTAGACAGGGGGCCCTCCTACGAGCAGTACTTC. The genes are TRBV9 and TRBJ2-7, with 9 bases lining up with TRBD1. Germline loops: CDR1 SGDLS, CDR2 YYNGEE. The CDR3 is 15 amino acids. J was trimmed by 0 bases and V by 0 bases; bases with no gene match: 1.

This clonotype was detected a few times. V usage is TRBV10-2 and J usage is TRBJ1-4, with TRBD1 matching over 8 bases. This CDR3 region has 17 residues. V shed 2 bases and J 8 bases; nucleotides not matched to a gene: 13. Germline CDR1 WSHSY, CDR2 SAAADI. Written as DNA, the CDR3 is TGCGCCAGCAGTGAGGGTTGGATGCAGGGGGCTCGGGAAAAACTGTTTTTT. Encoded protein: CASSEGWMQGAREKLFF.

V and J are TRBV5-6 and TRBJ1-3, with 8 nucleotides matching TRBD1. Germline-derived CDR1 and CDR2 are SGHDT and YYEEEE. The CDR3 covers 14 residues. The V and J ends lost 8 bases and 1 base, in that order; junction bases with no gene match: 5. The CDR3 DNA follows: TGTGCCAGTCTTCAGGGGGCGTCTGGAAACACCATATATTTT. As protein: CASLQGASGNTIYF.

The rearrangement joins TRBV29-1 to TRBJ2-3; D gene unclear. The CDR3 consists of 14 residues. Germline V gene data show CDR1 as SQVTM and CDR2 as ANQGSEA. V was shortened by 1 base and J by 0 bases, with 8 bases between the two germline ends. The CDR3 protein is CSVEGEQSTDTQYF. In DNA form, the CDR3 reads TGCAGCGTTGAAGGGGAACAGAGCACAGATACGCAGTATTTT.

The chain carries TRBV7-9 and TRBJ2-1; 8 bases line up with TRBD2. CDR3 length equals 15 residues. Germline trimming cut 1 base from V and 2 bases from J; bases unmatched to any gene: 1. Per germline, CDR1 SEHNR and CDR2 FQNEAQ (reference sequence). CDR3 residues: CASSLGREAYNEQFF. For the CDR3, the DNA is TGTGCCAGCAGCTTAGGGCGGGAGGCCTACAATGAGCAGTTCTTC.

The chain employs TRBV19 and TRBJ2-1; weak D call: TRBD2 (7 bases). This CDR3 is 15 amino acids long. Germline CDR1 is LNHDA and CDR2 is SQIVND (reference sequence). The germline V and J ends were trimmed by 5 bases and 12 bases, with 23 bases remaining between them. The CDR3 bases are TGTGCCAGTAGTTACCTGCCGTCGGGGGGCGGGGGGCAGTTCTTC. It is translated as CASSYLPSGGGGQFF.

This sequence joins TRBV27 and TRBJ2-3, with 13 bases matching TRBD2. This CDR3 has 17 residues. Germline CDR1 and CDR2: MNHEY and SMNVEV (reference sequence). V dropped 0 bases and J dropped 3; count of bases not matched to a gene: 3. The chain's CDR3 is CASSLSLLAGGTDTQYF. The CDR3, as DNA: TGTGCCAGCAGTTTATCGCTACTAGCGGGAGGGACAGATACGCAGTATTTT.

This clonotype appeared a few times. The chain employs TRBV19 and TRBJ2-7, with no clear D. The CDR3 has 15 amino acids. Germline V lookup: CDR1 LNHDA, CDR2 SQIVND (reference sequence). Trimming shortened V by 0 bases and J by 1 base, and 10 bases separated the two germline ends. CDR3 bases: TGTGCCAGTAGTATAGATCAAAGAGTTTCCTACGAGCAGTACTTC. Translating it yields CASSIDQRVSYEQYF.